These 25 T cell receptor beta chains were sequenced from one sample in a study of cytomegalovirus exposure and HLA in healthy donors (dated by TCRdb to the late 2010s). The library was generated by the immunoSEQ multiplex PCR assay. This is the immuneACCESS table as TCRdb keeps it, with only in-frame sequences that have V and J called. A part of the clones is gone; compared with another copy, unresolved V genes explain less than half, and the rest is unexplained. The sample records tens of thousands of clones, 90% to 97% of which are singletons. 1.2% of the sample comes from the top ten. The sample comprised PBMCs. The receptors stem from a woman under 30 in good health and CMV-seronegative.

The chain is built from TRBV5-1 and TRBJ2-6, with D possibly matching TRBD2 (7 bases). Deletions cut 0 bases from V and 0 bases from J, with 16 bases between. Germline V gene data show CDR1 as SGHRS and CDR2 as YFSETQ. The CDR3 spans 19 residues. The CDR3 here is CASSLGPRGAPSGANVLTF. The CDR3 DNA reads as TGCGCCAGCAGCTTGGGGCCCCGGGGGGCCCCCTCTGGGGCCAACGTCCTGACTTTC. The entire variable domain, with the rest obtained from reference TRBV5-1 and TRBJ2-6, is as follows: KAGVTQTPRYLIKTRGQQVTLSCSPISGHRSVSWYQQTPGQGLQFLFEYFSETQRNKGNFPGRFSGRQFSNSRSEMNVSTLELGDSALYLCASSLGPRGAPSGANVLTFGAGSRLTVL.

The chain uses TRBV15 and TRBJ1-1, with TRBD1 matching over 7 bases. Germline lookup yields CDR1 LNHNV and CDR2 YYDKDF (reference sequence). V lost 7 bases, J lost 1 base, and 3 bases stayed unmatched. The CDR3 loop spans 13 amino acids. The chain's CDR3 is CATTDRENTEAFF. CDR3 DNA: TGTGCCACCACCGACAGGGAGAACACTGAAGCTTTCTTT.

This clone has a single count. The chain links TRBV6-5 to TRBJ2-5, with a weak D call TRBD2 (5 bases). V was shortened by 3 bases and J by 1 base, with 9 bases between the two germline ends. The germline CDR1 and CDR2 sequences are MNHEY and SVGAGI. This CDR3 has 14 amino acids. The DNA for the CDR3 is TGTGCCAGCAGTTATCGGCTAGCCCAAGAGACCCAGTACTTC. It yields the protein CASSYRLAQETQYF.

J is TRBJ2-2 and V is TRBV11-3, with D possibly TRBD1 on 6 matching bases. The V and J ends lost 5 bases and 6 bases respectively, with 16 bases between them. The CDR3 spans 15 residues. Germline CDR1 is SGHNT and CDR2 is YENEEA. The CDR3 DNA reads TGTGCCAGCAGCCCGGGGACACGCTATCCCGGGGAGCTGTTTTTT. Amino acids: CASSPGTRYPGELFF.

A remark on this clone: One junction end disagrees with the germline gene, perhaps due to a read error. V is TRBV7-2 and J is TRBJ2-2; 8 nucleotides match TRBD2. Per the germline V gene, CDR1 is SGHTA and CDR2 is FQGNSA. The CDR3 is 14 residues long. The CDR3 DNA sequence: TGTGCCAGCAGTCGCCGGGGGGGGACCGGGGAGCTGCTTTTT. Residues: CASSRRGGTGELLF. Complete variable domain (other parts from reference TRBV7-2 and TRBJ2-2): GAGVSQSPSNKVTEKGKDVELRCDPISGHTALYWYRQSLGQGLEFLIYFQGNSAPDKSGLPSDRFSAERTGGSVSTLTIQRTQQEDSAVYLCASSRRGGTGELLFGEGSRLTVL.

The sample holds one count of this clone. The V and J genes are TRBV2 and TRBJ2-7; 9 bases match TRBD2. V was clipped by 11 bases and J by 3 bases; unmatched bases: 8. The germline gives CDR1 SNHLY, CDR2 FYNNEI. The CDR3 sequence is 13 residues long. The CDR3 spells CARGTAGGYEQYF. The CDR3 nucleotides read TGTGCCCGCGGAACAGCGGGGGGCTACGAGCAGTACTTC. Based on the CDR3 plus reference TRBV2 and TRBJ2-7, the full variable domain is EPEVTQTPSHQVTQMGQEVILRCVPISNHLYFYWYRQILGQKVEFLVSFYNNEISEKSEIFDDQFSVERPDGSNFTLKIRSTKLEDSAMYFCARGTAGGYEQYFGPGTRLTVT.

The genes are TRBV7-3 and TRBJ2-7, with 11 bases identical to TRBD2. Losses at the gene ends were 5 bases for V and 5 bases for J; bases not matched to a gene: 8. The CDR3 is made up of 15 amino acids. Germline loops: CDR1 SGHTA, CDR2 FQGTGA. This CDR3 is CASSPQLAGVHEQYF. CDR3 DNA: TGTGCCAGCAGCCCGCAACTAGCGGGAGTCCACGAGCAGTACTTC.

The chain is built from TRBV5-6 and TRBJ1-4; D remains ambiguous. The CDR3 is 14 residues long. V dropped 0 bases and J dropped 8 bases, with 11 bases sitting between them. From germline, CDR1 is SGHDT and CDR2 YYEEEE. The CDR3 DNA follows: TGTGCCAGCAGCTTGGTTAGGGAGGAAGAAAAACTGTTTTTT. Its protein is CASSLVREEEKLFF.

This chain links TRBV4-3 with TRBJ2-3; 12 nucleotides match TRBD2. There are 15 residues in the CDR3. Germline values: CDR1 LGHNA, CDR2 YSLEER. Trimming at V came to 1 base and at J to 4 bases, leaving 0 bases not matched to a gene. The CDR3 DNA sequence: TGCGCCAGCAGCCAAGCTAGCGGGGGGGCAGATACGCAGTATTTT. Translation: CASSQASGGADTQYF.

The chain links TRBV18 to TRBJ2-4; D unresolved. Germline V gene data show CDR1 as KGHSH and CDR2 as LQKENI. CDR3 size: 17 residues. V was cut by 2 bases and J by 0 bases, with 14 bases left in between. CDR3 sequence: CASSPVAATLAKNIQYF. In DNA, the CDR3 is TGTGCCAGCTCACCAGTGGCGGCCACTCTAGCCAAAAACATTCAGTACTTC.

V and J are TRBV10-3 and TRBJ2-7; 10 bases line up with TRBD2. From germline, CDR1 is ENHRY and CDR2 SYGVKD. Unmatched junction bases numbered 4, after V lost 6 bases and J lost 2 bases. This CDR3 is 14 amino acids long. CDR3 region: CAISLAGVAYEQYF. The CDR3 DNA reads as TGTGCCATCAGCCTAGCGGGAGTCGCCTACGAGCAGTACTTC.

This clone was detected once. The rearrangement uses TRBV7-2 and TRBJ2-1; 7 bases are a match to TRBD2. This CDR3 has 17 residues. Trimming cost V 5 bases and J 9 bases; bases outside gene matches: 19. Germline V gene lookup returns CDR1 SGHTA and CDR2 FQGNSA. CDR3 residues: CASSPLSWGRAFAEQFF. The CDR3 DNA reads TGTGCCAGCAGCCCCCTCTCGTGGGGGAGGGCCTTCGCTGAGCAGTTCTTC.

This rearrangement joins TRBV7-9 to TRBJ2-1, with 8 bases that match TRBD2. J gave up 8 bases and V 2 bases, and 8 bases lay outside the gene matches. This CDR3 is 15 amino acids long. Germline-derived CDR1 and CDR2 are SEHNR and FQNEAQ (reference sequence). This chain's CDR3 is CASSLSAGGPDEQFF. The CDR3 nucleotides read TGTGCCAGCAGCTTATCCGCGGGAGGCCCCGATGAGCAGTTCTTC.

CDR3 loop: CASSLAPGSGVYEQYF. Written as DNA, the CDR3 is TGTGCCAGCAGCTTGGCACCGGGTAGCGGAGTTTACGAGCAGTACTTC. This chain links TRBV7-2 with TRBJ2-7, with TRBD2 as a possible D gene (6 bases). The ends were cut back, 3 bases at V and 4 bases at J, with 19 bases in the middle. Per the germline V gene, CDR1 is SGHTA and CDR2 is FQGNSA. The CDR3 covers 16 residues.

V usage is TRBV4-3 and J usage is TRBJ2-7, with 9 bases lining up with TRBD2. Germline-derived CDR1 and CDR2 are LGHNA and YSLEER. After removal of 1 base from V and 0 bases from J, the junction contained 7 bases not matched to a gene. The CDR3 consists of 17 residues. This CDR3 reads CASSQGREGPRSYEQYF. In DNA, the CDR3 is TGCGCCAGCAGCCAAGGGCGGGAGGGCCCCCGCTCCTACGAGCAGTACTTC.

The chain couples TRBV11-2 to TRBJ2-5, with a tentative D call TRBD2 (5 bases). There are 15 residues in the CDR3. In germline, CDR1 is SGHAT, CDR2 FQNNGV. V lost 1 base to trimming and J lost 2 bases, with 11 bases between them. CDR3 coding DNA: TGTGCCAGCAGCTTAGGGCGGGCAGGTCAAGAGACCCAGTACTTC. It yields the protein CASSLGRAGQETQYF.

The chain uses TRBV7-9 and TRBJ2-7, with TRBD1 as a possible D gene (6 bases). This CDR3 comprises 14 residues. Germline lookup yields CDR1 SEHNR and CDR2 FQNEAQ (reference sequence). V lost 5 bases and J lost 5, with 16 bases in between. Here the CDR3 reads CASSPGVMVHEQYF. The CDR3 nucleotides read TGTGCCAGCAGCCCAGGGGTGATGGTCCACGAGCAGTACTTC.

The rearrangement uses TRBV7-2 and TRBJ1-2; D uncertain. The V gene lost 0 bases and the J gene lost 4 bases, with 3 bases spanning the gap. The CDR3 loop spans 12 amino acids. Germline V gene lookup returns CDR1 SGHTA and CDR2 FQGNSA. The CDR3 region has the DNA TGTGCCAGCAGCTTAGCCAGCTATGGCTACACCTTC. As protein: CASSLASYGYTF.

The chain employs TRBV30 and TRBJ2-5, with a weak D call TRBD2 (6 bases). With 0 bases removed from V and 7 bases from J, the gap between germline ends came to 15 bases. Germline V gene lookup returns CDR1 GTSNPN and CDR2 SVGIG (reference sequence). The CDR3 runs to 14 residues. This CDR3 is CAWSVLGVGGTQYF. The DNA for the CDR3 is TGTGCCTGGAGTGTACTTGGCGTGGGGGGGACCCAGTACTTC. The full variable domain, rest sourced from reference TRBV30 and TRBJ2-5, is SQTIHQWPATLVQPVGSPLSLECTVEGTSNPNLYWYRQAAGRGLQLLFYSVGIGQISSEVPQNLSASRPQDRQFILSSKKLLLSDSGFYLCAWSVLGVGGTQYFGPGTRLLVL.

The chain recombines TRBV7-7 with TRBJ2-1; no clear D gene. V lost 0 bases to trimming and J lost 9 bases, with 9 bases between them. Germline values: CDR1 SSHAT, CDR2 FNYEAQ (reference sequence). The CDR3 contains 13 residues. The CDR3 is CASSLAPSSEQFF. For the CDR3, the DNA is TGTGCCAGCAGCTTAGCCCCGAGTTCTGAGCAGTTCTTC.

In the case of this clone: Its ends do not fully match the called genes, so a read error is possible. The chain joins TRBV7-6 to TRBJ1-5, with TRBD1 matching over 11 bases. This CDR3 region has 16 residues. Germline V gene sequence: CDR1 SGHVS, CDR2 FNYEAQ. The CDR3 loop is CGSSPRDRGSDQPQHF. CDR3 sequence (DNA): TGTGGCAGCAGCCCCCGGGACAGGGGGTCCGATCAGCCCCAGCATTTT.

The chain recombines TRBV2 with TRBJ2-6; D is unresolved. The V gene lost 3 bases and the J gene lost 0 bases, with 9 bases spanning the gap. This CDR3 is built from 16 residues. Germline CDR1 SNHLY, CDR2 FYNNEI. The CDR3 DNA sequence: TGTGCCAGCAGTGAGCTACGGAGCTCTGGGGCCAACGTCCTGACTTTC. Protein: CASSELRSSGANVLTF.

The genes are TRBV7-9 and TRBJ2-1; D is perhaps TRBD1 (6 bases). With 5 bases removed from V and 4 bases from J, the gap between germline ends came to 15 bases. In germline, CDR1 is SEHNR, CDR2 FQNEAQ (reference sequence). The CDR3 extends over 15 amino acids. CDR3 nucleotide sequence: TGTGCCAGCAGCGCACAGGGTTTGGGATACAATGAGCAGTTCTTC. This sequence encodes CASSAQGLGYNEQFF.

This chain uses TRBV19 with TRBJ1-1; 9 nucleotides match TRBD1. Per germline, CDR1 LNHDA and CDR2 SQIVND (reference sequence). The trim removed 10 bases at V and 0 bases at J, leaving 9 bases unmatched. The CDR3 contains 15 residues. This CDR3 is CATRRDRVLNTEAFF. CDR3 coding DNA: TGTGCCACCCGACGGGACAGGGTACTGAACACTGAAGCTTTCTTT.

This chain links TRBV7-8 with TRBJ2-7; D is unresolved. Per germline, CDR1 SGHVS and CDR2 FQNEAQ. Trimming left V 4 bases short and J 0 bases short, with 10 bases between. The CDR3 length is 14 residues. The CDR3 nucleotides read TGTGCCAGCAGCTCCCAGTGGGCCTCCTACGAGCAGTACTTC. It yields the protein CASSSQWASYEQYF.